Shown below are 3 T cell receptor beta chains from a single sample sequenced in a study of blood T cells in healthy people across ages. Then a second PCR, running roughly 7 to 11 cycles, was carried out with a sample-barcoded 5' primer and a J-beta primer mix. TCRdb re-called the 5' RACE reads through MiXCR, storing one row per CDR3 protein. This sample carries roughly 680,000 distinct CDR3 sequences, over 40% of them seen once, and the ten largest clones take roughly 14%. Sequenced input: blood. All receptors come from a woman aged 80 or older in good health.

This clonotype has at least ten counts. The chain links TRBV9 to TRBJ2-5; TRBD1 aligns across 10 bases. V was pared by 3 bases and J by 3 bases, with 2 bases of the junction left unmatched. The CDR3 contains 14 residues. Germline V CDR1 and CDR2: SGDLS, YYNGEE. The CDR3 DNA is TGTGCCAGCAGCGAGGGACAGGGGAAAGAGACCCAGTACTTC. Its translation is CASSEGQGKETQYF.

This clonotype was counted only a few times. The gene calls are TRBV5-1 and TRBJ2-1; D may correspond to TRBD1 or TRBD2 (5 bases each). The J call may be incorrect, as the DNA end agrees better with TRBJ2-7. Germline V gene lookup returns CDR1 SGHRS and CDR2 YFSETQ. CDR3 length: 16 amino acids. CDR3 amino acids: CASSLLRASSYNEQYF. CDR3 coding DNA: TGCGCCAGCAGCCTTCTCAGGGCTAGCTCCTACAATGAGCAGTACTTC.

This clonotype was seen at least ten times. The CDR3 region is CASSSGTSSREQFF. In nucleotides, the CDR3 is TGTGCCAGCAGCTCCGGAACTAGCAGTAGGGAGCAGTTCTTC. This rearrangement joins TRBV7-9 to TRBJ2-1; the D gene is possibly TRBD2 (6 bases). Germline V lookup: CDR1 SEHNR, CDR2 FQNEAQ (reference sequence). CDR3 length: 14 residues. V lost 4 bases to trimming and J lost 10 bases, with 17 bases between them.